This T cell receptor (beta chain) was identified during a study of cytomegalovirus exposure and HLA in healthy donors. This clone was observed a few times. The CDR3 covers 14 residues. With 5 bases removed from V and 1 base from J, the gap between germline ends came to 11 bases. Germline V gene sequence: CDR1 MDHEN, CDR2 SYDVKM. A multiplex PCR was run with 60 Vbeta primers and 13 Jbeta primers. Produced via immunoSEQ multiplex PCR; TCRdb's table is partial and in-frame only. The sample has approximately 170,000 clones; less than 80% are singletons. The chain joins TRBV28 to TRBJ2-5; the D gene is possibly TRBD1 (7 bases). Material: PBMCs. This TCR was sampled from a man aged 40-49 years in good health and CMV-seronegative. CDR3 loop: CASSPGGLQETQYF. CDR3 coding DNA: TGTGCCAGCAGTCCAGGGGGGCTCCAAGAGACCCAGTACTTC.